A selection of T cell receptor beta chains follows, all from one sample in a study of CD8 T cell repertoires and HIV-1 epitope variants. Sequencing was performed with immunoSEQ multiplex PCR; in TCRdb, only in-frame clones are kept and a portion is missing. This sample has 95,000 or so clones, with roughly 77% found just once. Source material: uncultured baseline CD8+ T cells from peripheral blood mononuclear cells (PBMCs). All receptors derive from a male donor with HIV. Each CDR3 is given with its conserved first and last residue. The D gene is left open where the match is weak. Size values are once, few and many counts, or a class for expanded clones, and some rows have none.

v_gene	d_gene	j_gene	abundance	CDR3nt	CDR3aa
TRBV28	TRBD1	TRBJ1-2	few	TGTCCAGGGGGTAGAGGAGGCTACACCTTC	CPGGRGGYTF
TRBV10-2	NA	TRBJ2-5	many	TGCGCCAGCAGCCTGGACGTGCTGACCCAGTACTTC	CASSLDVLTQYF
TRBV7-3	TRBD2	TRBJ2-5	once	TGTGCCAGCAGCTGGACTAGCGGGGAGACCCAGTACTTC	CASSWTSGETQYF
TRBV6-5	TRBD1	TRBJ1-3	once	TGTGCCAGCAGTTACTCGCCAGGGGGCTCTGGAAACACCATATATTTT	CASSYSPGGSGNTIYF
TRBV6-5	NA	TRBJ1-3	once	TGTGCCTCAAGACGGGGGTCTGGAAACACCATATATTTT	CASRRGSGNTIYF
TRBV6-5	NA	TRBJ2-1	NA	TGTGCCAGCACCCAAGGTCAGGGGTTTGAGCAGTTCTTC	CASTQGQGFEQFF
TRBV7-2	NA	TRBJ2-5	NA	TGTGCCAGCAGCTTAGAAGGAACCCAGTACTTC	CASSLEGTQYF
TRBV4-2	NA	TRBJ1-6	NA	TGTGCCAGCAGCCAAGATTCGAGGAGCCATAATTCACCCCTCCACTTT	CASSQDSRSHNSPLHF
TRBV7-9	TRBD1	TRBJ1-1	NA	TGTGCCAGCAGAAGGGGGACAGGGGCTTTGAACACTGAAGCTTTCTTT	CASRRGTGALNTEAFF
TRBV28	TRBD1	TRBJ1-2	NA	TGTGCCAGCAGTCCCACAGGGGCCGGGGGCTACACCTTC	CASSPTGAGGYTF
TRBV30	NA	TRBJ1-2	NA	TGTGCCTGGAGTGTACCCCCGCAGGGCTACACCTTC	CAWSVPPQGYTF
TRBV5-4	TRBD1	TRBJ1-4	NA	TGTGCCAGCAGCTTGGAAGGGGGGACAGGAGGGAAAAAACTGTTTTTT	CASSLEGGTGGKKLFF
TRBV6-4	TRBD2	TRBJ2-3	NA	TGTGCCAGCAGTCTAGGACTAGCGGGAGCAGGGGATACGCAGTATTTT	CASSLGLAGAGDTQYF
TRBV25-1	NA	TRBJ1-1	NA	TGTGCCAGCAGCGGTACTGAAGCTTTCTTT	CASSGTEAFF
TRBV7-6	NA	TRBJ1-5	NA	TGTGCCAGCAGCTTTTCGGGGGCTCAGCCCCAGCATTTT	CASSFSGAQPQHF
TRBV6-5	NA	TRBJ2-7	NA	TGTGCCAGCAGTTTATCACAGGGAACCCTCTCCTACGAGCAGTACTTC	CASSLSQGTLSYEQYF
TRBV27	NA	TRBJ2-1	NA	TGTGCCAGCAGCTTTGGGCGGCTGACTTCCTACAATGAGCAGTTCTTC	CASSFGRLTSYNEQFF
TRBV29-1	NA	TRBJ2-7	NA	TGCAGCGTTGGTGATTATGGTTACGAGCAGTACTTC	CSVGDYGYEQYF
TRBV9	TRBD2	TRBJ2-3	NA	TGTGCCAGCAGCGTGGGACTAGCCACAGATACGCAGTATTTT	CASSVGLATDTQYF
TRBV21-1	NA	TRBJ1-4	NA	TGTGCCAGCAGCAAAGAGAACGGAGGAAGGGAAAAACTGTTTTTT	CASSKENGGREKLFF
TRBV6-5	NA	TRBJ2-7	NA	TGTGCCAGCAGAACAGGGATCACCTACGAGCAGTACTTC	CASRTGITYEQYF
TRBV2	NA	TRBJ2-1	NA	TGTGCCAGCAGTGACCACAGGGGAGGTGAGCAGTTCTTC	CASSDHRGGEQFF
TRBV5-6	NA	TRBJ2-7	NA	TGTGCCAGCAGCTTGACCGGACCCTACGAGCAGTACTTC	CASSLTGPYEQYF
TRBV7-9	TRBD1	TRBJ1-5	NA	TGTGCCAGCAGCTTTGAGCCCGGGACAGGGGGACAGCCCCAGCATTTT	CASSFEPGTGGQPQHF
TRBV7-2	NA	TRBJ2-7	NA	TGTGCCAGCAGCTTAGGGACGGGCGCCTACGAGCAGTACTTC	CASSLGTGAYEQYF
TRBV29-1	TRBD1	TRBJ2-7	NA	TGCAGCGTTGTGGGACAGGGTTTATCCTACGAGCAGTACTTC	CSVVGQGLSYEQYF
TRBV9	NA	TRBJ2-5	NA	TGTGCCAGCAGCGTCCATGAGGAAGAGACCCAGTACTTC	CASSVHEEETQYF
TRBV5-1	TRBD2	TRBJ2-3	NA	TGCGCCAGCAGCTTGGGCGGGAGGGCCGTAGATACGCAGTATTTT	CASSLGGRAVDTQYF
TRBV15	TRBD1	TRBJ2-1	NA	TGTGCCACCAGCACATCCGGGACAGGGGGCTCAAAGGAGCAGTTCTTC	CATSTSGTGGSKEQFF
TRBV9	NA	TRBJ2-7	NA	TGTGCCAGCAGCGTAGGTTATTCTAGCTCCTACGAGCAGTACTTC	CASSVGYSSSYEQYF
TRBV6-5	NA	TRBJ1-1	NA	TGTGCCAGCAGACCGCGAAACCTTCGCGAAGCTTTCTTT	CASRPRNLREAFF
TRBV28	NA	TRBJ1-5	NA	TGTGCCAGCCACCCTCAGCAGGGAATGGGCCAGCCCCAGCATTTT	CASHPQQGMGQPQHF
TRBV10-3	TRBD1	TRBJ2-1	few	TGTGCCATCAGAGGGGGCGGGTCCCACTACAATGAGCAGTTCTTC	CAIRGGGSHYNEQFF
TRBV6-6	NA	TRBJ1-6	once	TGTGCCAGCAGTTATGGGGGTGGTTCACCCCTCCACTTT	CASSYGGGSPLHF
TRBV7-9	TRBD2	TRBJ2-5	NA	TGTGCCAGCAGCTTAGCGGGAGGGGAGACCCAGTACTTC	CASSLAGGETQYF